Listed below are T cell receptor beta chains from one sample, sequenced in a study of CD8+CD57+ T cells in acquired aplastic anemia. TCRdb recomputed calls from the reads with MiXCR, one row per CDR3 protein. The sample lists 200,000 to 300,000 distinct CDR3 sequences; around 45% were seen once. Sequences were obtained from sorted CD4+, CD8+, or CD8+CD57+ T cells (not recorded which) from PBMCs. Every receptor here comes from a human donor with aplastic anemia. Both conserved end residues are part of each CDR3. Fields, in order: D gene, V gene, J gene, clone size, CDR3 protein, CDR3 DNA. A D gene is named only where the DNA matches it firmly. Size is omitted from some rows. Given values are once, few, many or a class for expanded clones.

NA	TRBV7-9	TRBJ2-7	many	CASSPEGGGVLYEQYF	TGTGCCAGCAGCCCCGAGGGCGGGGGCGTTTTGTACGAGCAGTACTTC
NA	TRBV29-1	TRBJ1-1	NA	CSGTGPNTEAFF	TGCAGCGGGACCGGGCCGAACACTGAAGCTTTCTTT
TRBD2	TRBV2	TRBJ2-5	once	CASSVAGLADQETQYF	TGTGCCAGCAGTGTCGCGGGACTAGCGGACCAAGAGACCCAGTACTTC
NA	TRBV6-1	TRBJ1-6	many	CASTGSQPSSYNSPLHF	TGTGCCAGCACGGGGTCGCAACCTAGCTCCTATAATTCACCCCTCCACTTT
TRBD1	TRBV27	TRBJ1-1	NA	CASSLLGDRGTEAFF	TGTGCCAGCAGTTTACTGGGGGACAGGGGCACTGAAGCTTTCTTT
NA	TRBV2	TRBJ1-4	NA	CASTEDGGKLFF	TGTGCCAGCACTGAAGACGGAGGAAAACTGTTTTTT
TRBD1	TRBV16	TRBJ1-1	NA	CASSLRTGKNTEAFF	TGTGCCAGCAGCCTAAGGACAGGGAAAAACACTGAAGCTTTCTTT
TRBD1	TRBV6-5	TRBJ2-2	many	CASSKQGSGELFF	TGTGCCAGCAGTAAACAGGGGTCCGGGGAGCTGTTTTTT
TRBD1	TRBV10-3	TRBJ1-1	once	CAISGQTGRTEAFF	TGTGCCATCAGTGGCCAGACAGGGAGGACTGAAGCTTTCTTT
NA	TRBV10-3	TRBJ1-1	NA	CASRSTENAEAFF	TGTGCCAGCCGATCGACTGAGAACGCTGAAGCTTTCTTT
NA	TRBV30	TRBJ2-7	NA	CAWSVIRRSSYEQYF	TGTGCCTGGAGTGTCATTAGGCGGAGCTCCTACGAGCAGTACTTC
NA	TRBV12-3/TRBV12-4	TRBJ1-2	many	CASRLDSYGYTF	TGTGCCAGCAGGCTTGACAGTTATGGCTACACCTTC
TRBD2	TRBV6-4	TRBJ2-1	few	CASSTTSGRAYNEQFF	TGTGCCAGCTCAACTACTAGCGGGAGGGCTTACAATGAGCAGTTCTTC
NA	TRBV29-1	TRBJ2-1	many	CSGTKLEHEEQFF	TGCAGCGGGACTAAGCTCGAACACGAGGAGCAGTTCTTC
NA	TRBV4-1	TRBJ1-2	once	CASSHRVGDARYGYTF	TGCGCCAGCAGCCACCGAGTGGGAGATGCCAGGTATGGCTACACCTTC
NA	TRBV2	TRBJ1-5	once	CASSGSRGNQPQHF	TGTGCCAGCAGTGGCTCCAGGGGAAATCAGCCCCAGCATTTT
NA	TRBV5-1	TRBJ2-1	few	CASSPGPISYNEQFF	TGCGCCAGCAGCCCGGGCCCGATCTCCTACAATGAGCAGTTCTTC
NA	TRBV19	TRBJ1-1	NA	CASSPGAGTEAFF	TGTGCCAGTAGTCCCGGGGCGGGCACTGAAGCTTTCTTT
NA	TRBV10-3	TRBJ1-5	NA	CAISGGREGQPQHF	TGTGCCATCAGCGGCGGCAGGGAGGGTCAGCCCCAGCATTTT
NA	TRBV7-2	TRBJ2-7	NA	CASSQHHPQGYEQYF	TGTGCCAGCAGTCAACACCACCCCCAGGGCTACGAGCAGTACTTC
NA	TRBV18	TRBJ1-4	few	CASSPRANRRDEKLFF	TGTGCCAGCTCACCCCGAGCGAACCGCCGCGATGAAAAACTGTTTTTT
NA	TRBV30	TRBJ2-7	many	CAWSEVVSYEQYF	TGTGCCTGGAGTGAGGTCGTCTCCTACGAGCAGTACTTC
NA	TRBV4-1	TRBJ1-5	NA	CASSQVRDNDQPQHF	TGCGCCAGCAGCCAAGTGAGAGACAATGATCAGCCCCAGCATTTT
NA	TRBV7-2	TRBJ2-7	many	CASSLTAGTPYEQYF	TGTGCCAGCAGCCTGACGGCAGGGACCCCCTACGAGCAGTACTTC
NA	TRBV25-1	TRBJ1-6	NA	CASSPEKGSYNSPLHF	TGTGCCAGCAGTCCTGAGAAAGGCTCCTATAATTCACCCCTCCACTTT
NA	TRBV24-1	TRBJ2-1	NA	CATTDPHNEQFF	TGTGCCACCACGGACCCTCACAATGAGCAGTTCTTC
NA	TRBV7-9	TRBJ1-3	few	CASSLLITGGPHSGNTTYF	TGTGCCAGCAGCTTACTGATCACCGGGGGGCCCCACTCTGGAAACACCACATATTTT
NA	TRBV25-1	TRBJ2-3	NA	CASSSSGALTDTQYF	TGTGCCAGCAGTTCAAGCGGAGCACTCACAGATACGCAGTATTTT
TRBD2	TRBV7-7	TRBJ2-2	many	CASSPQTSGRLGGELFF	TGTGCTAGCAGCCCTCAGACTAGCGGGAGACTGGGCGGGGAGCTGTTTTTT
NA	TRBV30	TRBJ2-1	NA	CAWSAVGYEQFF	TGTGCCTGGAGCGCCGTAGGCTATGAGCAGTTCTTC
NA	TRBV9	TRBJ2-7	NA	CASSVDRQGYYEQYF	TGTGCCAGCAGCGTAGATCGCCAGGGGTACTACGAGCAGTACTTC
TRBD1	TRBV6-5	TRBJ2-7	NA	CASSYSTGHEYF	TGTGCCAGCAGTTACTCGACAGGGCACGAGTACTTC
NA	TRBV7-9	TRBJ1-4	many	CASSRDQGQLFF	TGTGCCAGCAGCCGGGACCAAGGCCAACTGTTTTTT
TRBD1	TRBV14	TRBJ1-4	NA	CASRPGQAVVGGEKLFF	TGTGCCAGCAGACCGGGACAGGCGGTTGTAGGGGGAGAAAAACTGTTTTTT
NA	TRBV7-8	TRBJ2-7	many	CASSLVPAEQYF	TGTGCCAGCAGCTTAGTCCCCGCCGAGCAGTACTTC
NA	TRBV2	TRBJ1-4	few	CASSAGHPTNEKLFF	TGTGCCAGCAGTGCTGGACATCCAACTAATGAAAAACTGTTTTTT
NA	TRBV4-3	TRBJ2-5	NA	CASSQDRAGTETQYF	TGCGCCAGCAGCCAAGATCGGGCAGGGACAGAGACCCAGTACTTC
NA	TRBV15	TRBJ1-1	many	CATSRDRNTEAFF	TGTGCCACCAGCAGAGATCGGAACACTGAAGCTTTCTTT
TRBD1	TRBV2	TRBJ1-2	many	CASSVRGRLYGYTF	TGTGCCAGCAGTGTCAGGGGGCGATTATATGGCTACACCTTC
TRBD1	TRBV2	TRBJ1-1	many	CASREEGAAEAFF	TGTGCCAGCAGGGAGGAGGGGGCCGCTGAAGCTTTCTTT
NA	TRBV11-3	TRBJ1-2	NA	CASSLRVQLLLGGYTF	TGTGCCAGCAGCTTGAGGGTCCAGCTCTTACTTGGTGGCTACACCTTC